The 5 T cell receptor beta chains below all came from one sample that was sequenced in a study of shared clonotypes between healthy human individuals. TCRdb's copy holds only in-frame clones and misses some; the assay was immunoSEQ multiplex PCR. Here the sample spans around 1.9 million clones, 80% to 95% being singletons. The naive CD8 subset, CD45RO-negative cells positively selected for CCR7, excluded terminally differentiated effector memory CD45RA+ cells. Sequences were obtained from naive CD8+ T cells from PBMCs. All receptors derive from a man aged 18 to 35 in good health. Some clones in this sample may be carry-over from other donors' samples.

As regards this clone: The sample holds other DNA sequences that translate to the same CDR3. The CDR3 DNA follows: TGTGCCAGTAGTATCGGGAGTTCCTACAATGAGCAGTTCTTC. Its translation: CASSIGSSYNEQFF. The rearrangement uses TRBV19 and TRBJ2-1; tentative D call: TRBD2 (6 bases). This CDR3 region has 14 residues. Trimming left V 3 bases short and J 1 base short, with 7 bases between. CDR1 and CDR2 from the germline V gene are LNHDA and SQIVND (reference sequence). Full variable domain (outside the CDR3, taken from reference TRBV19 and TRBJ2-1): DGGITQSPKYLFRKEGQNVTLSCEQNLNHDAMYWYRQDPGQGLRLIYYSQIVNDFQKGDIAEGYSVSREKKESFPLTVTSAQKNPTAFYLCASSIGSSYNEQFFGPGTRLTVL.

This clone appeared a single time. V and J are TRBV4-1 and TRBJ2-5, with D possibly being TRBD2 (7 bases). This CDR3 has 17 residues. Germline assignment: CDR1 MGHRA and CDR2 YSYEKL. Trimming removed 1 base at V and 2 bases at J, with 17 bases between. CDR3 in amino acids: CASSQGGGGSLQETQYF. CDR3 coding DNA: TGCGCCAGCAGCCAAGGGGGGGGCGGGAGCCTTCAAGAGACCCAGTACTTC.

The chain joins TRBV10-3 to TRBJ1-3, with TRBD1 matching 7 bases. The V gene's germline CDR1 is ENHRY and CDR2 SYGVKD. The ends lost 5 bases at V and 2 bases at J; junction bases unmatched: 6. This CDR3 has 15 residues. This CDR3 reads CAISMGQIPGNTIYF. For the CDR3, the DNA is TGTGCCATCAGTATGGGACAGATTCCTGGAAACACCATATATTTT.

The chain recombines TRBV28 with TRBJ2-1; possibly TRBD2 for D (6 bases). The CDR3 covers 15 residues. V was pared by 2 bases and J by 7 bases, with 15 bases between. CDR1 is MDHEN, CDR2 SYDVKM, per germline. The CDR3 DNA reads as TGTGCCAGCAGTTTAGGGGAGGAGGTGAGGAATGAGCAGTTCTTC. It yields the protein CASSLGEEVRNEQFF. Using reference TRBV28 and TRBJ2-1 for the parts outside the CDR3, the full variable domain is DVKVTQSSRYLVKRTGEKVFLECVQDMDHENMFWYRQDPGLGLRLIYFSYDVKMKEKGDIPEGYSVSREKKERFSLILESASTNQTSMYLCASSLGEEVRNEQFFGPGTRLTVL.

The V call is TRBV5-6, the J call TRBJ2-2; 7 bases are shared with TRBD2. The V gene's germline CDR1 is SGHDT and CDR2 YYEEEE. The CDR3 extends over 13 amino acids. V shed 3 bases, J shed 5 bases, and the junction held 1 base outside the gene matches. Written as DNA, the CDR3 is TGTGCCAGCAGCTGGCGGGGGACCGGGGAGCTGTTTTTT. Encoded protein: CASSWRGTGELFF.